This TCR beta chain comes out of a study of identifying expanded T cells in peripheral blood. Data came from immunoSEQ multiplex PCR; TCRdb stores just in-frame clones and leaves some out. The data show about 100,000 clones, about 88% seen once. V was shortened by 3 bases and J by 4 bases, with 15 bases between the two germline ends. The CDR3 is 15 residues long. The V gene's germline CDR1 is KGHSH and CDR2 LQKENI. Points from the study as a whole: Across healthy donors, higher total template counts meant significantly greater approximately 2-week count variance.

This clone was seen a handful of times. Its antigen is undetermined. The source is a person aged 18 to 75 in good health. The sequenced sample consisted of blood. This chain uses TRBV18 with TRBJ1-2; D perhaps matches TRBD1 (5 bases). The CDR3 coding sequence is TGTGCCAGCTCACCCAATCTTGGGCAGGGCTATGGCTACACCTTC. Protein: CASSPNLGQGYGYTF. Using reference TRBV18 and TRBJ1-2 for the parts outside the CDR3, the full variable domain is NAGVMQNPRHLVRRRGQEARLRCSPMKGHSHVYWYRQLPEEGLKFMVYLQKENIIDESGMPKERFSAEFPKEGPSILRIQQVVRGDSAAYFCASSPNLGQGYGYTFGSGTRLTVV.